This is a list of T cell receptor beta chains from one sample in a study of neoadjuvant anti-PD-1 for oral cavity cancer. The protocol was immunoSEQ multiplex PCR, while the TCRdb copy is restricted to in-frame clones and leaves out a portion. This sample has around 68,000 clones, with roughly nine tenths found just once. Here the sequenced sample was PBMCs, taken after nivolumab (anti-PD-1) treatment. The receptors come from a person between 40 and 80 years old with oral cavity squamous cell carcinoma. Each CDR3 is given with its conserved first and last residue. D genes are given only for firm matches. Clone size, where shown, is once, few, many, or a class for clones that have expanded.

j_call | v_call | d_call | cdr3_length | clone_size | cdr3_nt | cdr3_aa
TRBJ1-2 | TRBV7-8 | - | 14 | - | TGTGCCAGCAGCCCACGACCAGACGTGGGTGGCTACACCTTC | CASSPRPDVGGYTF
TRBJ2-1 | TRBV30 | - | 12 | - | TGTGCCTGGGGAGTCCCTTACAATGAGCAGTTCTTC | CAWGVPYNEQFF
TRBJ1-1 | TRBV6-5 | - | 14 | - | TGTGCCAGCAGTAGAGTCAGGGGGAACACTGAAGCTTTCTTT | CASSRVRGNTEAFF
TRBJ2-2 | TRBV10-2 | TRBD1 | 16 | - | TGCGCCAGCACCCCAGGGGGCTTGGTTACTACCGGGGAGCTGTTTTTT | CASTPGGLVTTGELFF
TRBJ2-7 | TRBV28 | - | 14 | once | TGTGCCAGCAGCCCCACAGGGTCGAACTACGAGCAGTACTTC | CASSPTGSNYEQYF
TRBJ1-1 | TRBV7-9 | - | 12 | - | TGTGCCAGCAGCTTGACCGCCGGGGGAGCTTTCTTT | CASSLTAGGAFF
TRBJ2-1 | TRBV7-8 | TRBD2 | 17 | - | TGTGCCAGCAGCTTAGGCCCTGTGACTAGCGGGAGGAATGAGCAGTTCTTC | CASSLGPVTSGRNEQFF
TRBJ2-7 | TRBV2 | TRBD1 | 12 | few | TGTGCCAGCAGCCAGACAGGGATCGAGCAGTACTTC | CASSQTGIEQYF
TRBJ2-7 | TRBV10-3 | - | 13 | - | TGTGCCATCAGTGAGTCGACTTCCTACGAGCAGTACTTC | CAISESTSYEQYF
TRBJ1-1 | TRBV5-1 | TRBD1 | 12 | - | TGCGCCAGCAGCAGGACAGGGATTGAAGCTTTCTTT | CASSRTGIEAFF
TRBJ1-2 | TRBV29-1 | - | 11 | once | TGCAGCGTTGGGGGGTTTTATGGCTACACCTTC | CSVGGFYGYTF
TRBJ1-5 | TRBV28 | - | 15 | - | TGTGCCAGCAGTAAAACAGTGCATAGCAATCAGCCCCAGCATTTT | CASSKTVHSNQPQHF
TRBJ2-1 | TRBV19 | TRBD2 | 14 | - | TGTGCCAGTAGTATAACTAGCGGGAGTCTTGAGCAGTTCTTC | CASSITSGSLEQFF
TRBJ2-2 | TRBV6-5 | TRBD2 | 15 | - | TGTGCCAGCAGTTTGGGACTAGCGGGGTCCGGGGAGCTGTTTTTT | CASSLGLAGSGELFF
TRBJ2-1 | TRBV5-4 | TRBD2 | 16 | - | TGTGCCAGCAGTACAGGAGGGACTATAACTGTCAATGAGCAGTTCTTC | CASSTGGTITVNEQFF
TRBJ1-2 | TRBV28 | - | 17 | - | TGTGCCAGCAGTTTGAGCCGACAGCCCAAAAATAACTATGGCTACACCTTC | CASSLSRQPKNNYGYTF
TRBJ1-1 | TRBV12-2 | - | 18 | - | TGTGCAAGTCGCTTAATCTGTCGGCAGGGCTTTATGAACACTGAAGCTTTCTTT | CASRLICRQGFMNTEAFF
TRBJ1-2 | TRBV5-1 | TRBD1 | 15 | - | TGCGCCAGCAGACCCGCAACAGGGGATAACTATGGCTACACCTTC | CASRPATGDNYGYTF
TRBJ2-1 | TRBV6-4 | TRBD2 | 13 | - | TGTGCCAGCAGTCGAGAGCGGGGGGATGAGCAGTTCTTC | CASSRERGDEQFF
TRBJ2-7 | TRBV4-1 | TRBD1 | 15 | - | TGCGCCAGCAGTTCGGACAGGGATATTACCTACGAGCAGTACTTC | CASSSDRDITYEQYF
TRBJ1-5 | TRBV19 | - | 17 | - | TGTGCCAGTAGTATAGATGGGGATGAGCCTAGCAATCAGCCCCAGCATTTT | CASSIDGDEPSNQPQHF
TRBJ1-4 | TRBV11-3 | - | 12 | once | TGTGCCAGCAGCTTGGGGGGTGGAAAACTGTTTTTT | CASSLGGGKLFF
TRBJ1-2 | TRBV27 | TRBD1 | 15 | - | TGTGCCAGCAGCCCATTCGACGCAGGGGGCTATGGCTACACCTTC | CASSPFDAGGYGYTF
TRBJ1-2 | TRBV15 | - | 15 | - | TGTGCCACCAGCAGCCCCAGGGCAGGGTACGATGGCTACACCTTC | CATSSPRAGYDGYTF
TRBJ1-1 | TRBV7-9 | - | 16 | - | TGTGCCAGCAGCTTAGGTCTTGGTGAAGCGTACACTGAAGCTTTCTTT | CASSLGLGEAYTEAFF
TRBJ2-7 | TRBV29-1 | - | 14 | - | TGCAGCGTTGGGGAGCTCGACACACCCTACGAGCAGTACTTC | CSVGELDTPYEQYF
TRBJ1-2 | TRBV11-2 | - | 14 | - | TGTGCCAGCAGCTTAGAGTTGGGACCCTATGGCTACACCTTC | CASSLELGPYGYTF
TRBJ1-2 | TRBV5-4 | - | 13 | - | TGTGCCAGCAGCTTGGGTTCGGGGGATGGCTACACCTTC | CASSLGSGDGYTF